These 15 T cell receptor beta chains share one sample of origin, sequenced in a study of Ad26.COV2.S vaccination and SARS-CoV-2 variants. The repertoire was sequenced with immunoSEQ multiplex PCR; TCRdb's copy has only in-frame clones and lacks some. The table shows 400,000 to 450,000 clones, with around 90% occurring only once. The treatment here: 15 to 20 received Ad26.COV2.S at low or high dose, single or two shots; about 5 received placebo; per-sample allocation not given. Day 63 after the first injection of vaccine or placebo was the sampling time. The sample in question was peripheral blood, obtained in a trial of Ad26.COV2.S vaccine versus placebo. These receptors originate from a person between 18 and 60 years old who received the Ad26.COV2.S COVID-19 vaccine or a placebo.

The chain carries TRBV24-1 and TRBJ2-1; D tentatively reads TRBD1 or TRBD2 (5 bases each). Trimming took off 7 bases at V and 2 bases at J, with 20 bases between the two ends. This CDR3 contains 17 residues. Germline V gene sequence: CDR1 KGHDR, CDR2 SFDVKD. For the CDR3, the DNA is TGTGCCACCAGATTAAAAAACCGGGACGGGACCTACAATGAGCAGTTCTTC. It specifies CATRLKNRDGTYNEQFF.

In nucleotides, the CDR3 is TGTGCCAGCAGCTTCGAGGGAGGGCCTCGTGGGGAGCTGTTTTTT. This encodes CASSFEGGPRGELFF. The chain uses TRBV11-2 and TRBJ2-2; 7 bases are a match to TRBD2. Per the germline V gene, CDR1 is SGHAT and CDR2 is FQNNGV. CDR3 length: 15 amino acids. The trim removed 3 bases at V and 8 bases at J, leaving 9 bases unmatched.

The chain carries TRBV5-4 and TRBJ1-2; 7 nucleotides match TRBD1. This CDR3 has 15 amino acids. Germline V gene sequence: CDR1 SGHNT, CDR2 YYREEE (reference sequence). Unmatched junction bases numbered 5, after V lost 2 bases and J lost 1 base. CDR3 in DNA: TGTGCCAGCAGCTTAGGGACAGCATATAACTATGGCTACACCTTC. Encoded protein: CASSLGTAYNYGYTF.

This chain uses TRBV29-1 with TRBJ2-1; TRBD1 matches 9 bases. The CDR3 covers 18 residues. Germline values: CDR1 SQVTM, CDR2 ANQGSEA. J gave up 0 bases and V 7 bases, and 16 bases lay outside the gene matches. Here the CDR3 reads CSAGVGGTGLFSYNEQFF. In DNA, the CDR3 is TGCAGCGCCGGTGTGGGTGGGACAGGGCTCTTCTCCTACAATGAGCAGTTCTTC.

In DNA, the CDR3 is TGTGCCACCAGCAGAGAAGAGTTAGGGTTGCAGTACTTC. Translation: CATSREELGLQYF. V usage is TRBV15 and J usage is TRBJ2-7; no clear D. CDR1 and CDR2 from the germline V gene are LNHNV and YYDKDF (reference sequence). The CDR3 contains 13 residues. The V end lost 0 bases, the J end lost 9 bases, and 12 bases lay between the germline ends.

This clone was seen once. This chain connects TRBV30 to TRBJ1-5; a weak D match, TRBD1 (6 bases). Germline loops: CDR1 GTSNPN, CDR2 SVGIG (reference sequence). The CDR3 length is 14 residues. Deletions cut 6 bases from V and 6 bases from J, with 18 bases between. CDR3 loop: CACQPQGRFQPQHF. CDR3 bases: TGTGCCTGTCAGCCCCAGGGGCGCTTTCAGCCCCAGCATTTT. Full variable domain (missing parts from reference TRBV30 and TRBJ1-5): SQTIHQWPATLVQPVGSPLSLECTVEGTSNPNLYWYRQAAGRGLQLLFYSVGIGQISSEVPQNLSASRPQDRQFILSSKKLLLSDSGFYLCACQPQGRFQPQHFGDGTRLSIL.

The rearrangement links TRBV5-4 to TRBJ2-5; 10 bases map to TRBD2. J lost 2 bases, V lost 4 bases, and 5 bases had no gene match. The CDR3 contains 15 residues. Germline loops: CDR1 SGHNT, CDR2 YYREEE (reference sequence). CDR3 residues: CASSTPLAGQETQYF. CDR3 DNA: TGTGCCAGCAGCACGCCACTAGCGGGGCAAGAGACCCAGTACTTC.

This chain joins TRBV6-1 and TRBJ1-2; D is unresolved. The V end was cut by 0 bases, the J end by 0 bases, with 8 bases between. The germline CDR1 and CDR2 sequences are MNHNS and SASEGT. CDR3 length: 15 amino acids. This CDR3 reads CASSEATGANYGYTF. CDR3 DNA: TGTGCCAGCAGTGAAGCGACCGGAGCTAACTATGGCTACACCTTC.

The chain has TRBV29-1 and TRBJ2-7; 8 bases are shared with TRBD1. In germline, CDR1 is SQVTM, CDR2 ANQGSEA. Trimming took 5 bases from V and 3 from J; bases not matched to a gene: 3. The length of the CDR3 is 12 residues. The CDR3 region is CSVLDRGYEQYF. CDR3 in DNA: TGCAGCGTTCTTGACAGGGGCTACGAGCAGTACTTC.

DNA of the CDR3: TGTGCCAGCAGCAACGGGCAGATCGATGGCTACACCTTC. This gives the protein CASSNGQIDGYTF. This rearrangement joins TRBV7-9 to TRBJ1-2; D unresolved. V dropped 5 bases and J dropped 6 bases, with 13 bases sitting between them. CDR3 length: 13 amino acids. Germline lookup yields CDR1 SEHNR and CDR2 FQNEAQ (reference sequence).

V usage is TRBV19 and J usage is TRBJ1-4, with a tentative D call TRBD1 (6 bases). This CDR3 has 16 residues. V was trimmed by 6 bases and J by 3 bases, leaving 17 bases between them. Germline loops: CDR1 LNHDA, CDR2 SQIVND (reference sequence). CDR3 sequence (DNA): TGTGCCAGTAGCATTTCAGGGGCTGCGTCTAATGAAAAACTGTTTTTT. This encodes CASSISGAASNEKLFF. The variable domain in full, with the rest retrieved from reference TRBV19 and TRBJ1-4, is DGGITQSPKYLFRKEGQNVTLSCEQNLNHDAMYWYRQDPGQGLRLIYYSQIVNDFQKGDIAEGYSVSREKKESFPLTVTSAQKNPTAFYLCASSISGAASNEKLFFGSGTQLSVL.

Only a few counts were recorded for this clone. The genes are TRBV7-9 and TRBJ1-2; D is ambiguous. This CDR3 is built from 16 residues. V lost 5 bases to trimming and J lost 4 bases, with 20 bases between them. Germline CDR1 SEHNR, CDR2 FQNEAQ (reference sequence). The CDR3 is CASSAPGSSGRYGYTF. In DNA, the CDR3 is TGTGCCAGCAGCGCACCGGGTTCTTCGGGTCGCTATGGCTACACCTTC.

The chain combines TRBV4-2 with TRBJ2-1; a possible D gene is TRBD2 (5 bases). Deletions cut 4 bases from V and 4 bases from J, with 11 bases between. There are 14 residues in the CDR3. Germline V gene sequence: CDR1 LGHNA, CDR2 YNFKEQ. The CDR3 loop reads CASSPLTNYNEQFF. The DNA for the CDR3 is TGTGCCAGCAGCCCCCTGACTAATTACAATGAGCAGTTCTTC.

The chain is built from TRBV6-5 and TRBJ1-5, with D unresolved. The CDR3 loop spans 14 amino acids. CDR1 MNHEY and CDR2 SVGAGI come from the germline V gene. V gave up 7 bases and J gave up 1 base, with 11 bases separating them. The CDR3 here is CASKGGGSNQPQHF. As DNA, the CDR3 is TGTGCCAGCAAGGGAGGTGGGAGCAATCAGCCCCAGCATTTT.

This chain links TRBV5-5 with TRBJ1-1; D unclear. Looked up from germline, CDR1 is SGHKS and CDR2 is YYEKEE (reference sequence). V lost 0 bases and J 6 bases, leaving 3 bases between the germline ends. The length of the CDR3 is 11 residues. The CDR3 loop is CASSLVAEAFF. In DNA form, the CDR3 reads TGTGCCAGCAGCTTGGTTGCTGAAGCTTTCTTT.